This T cell receptor (beta chain) is from a study of T cells in Graves' hyperthyroidism and ophthalmopathy (dated 2019 in TCRdb). Study-level background: Peripheral blood samples were taken at initial diagnosis, before any treatment was given. The 100 or so discovery patients were randomly divided into training and test sets at a 7:3 ratio. The paper describes TCR Vbeta CDR3 sequencing of some 130 peripheral blood samples, made up of approximately 40 ophthalmopathy patients, approximately 76 hyperthyroidism patients and 17 progressor patients. Whether ophthalmopathy could be predicted prospectively was tested in an independent validation cohort made up of roughly 20 hyperthyroidism patients plus 17 patients who later progressed to ophthalmopathy. In addition, the study compared T-cell repertoires in thyroid tissue and in blood from roughly 6 Graves' hyperthyroidism patients. Following sampling, methimazole starting at 30 mg daily was given to hyperthyroidism patients, and high-dose intravenous methylprednisolone was given to ophthalmopathy patients. To identify TCR V-J signatures that set the groups apart, the researchers used a discovery cohort of about a hundred patients, made up of 43 with Graves' ophthalmopathy and approximately 57 with stable Graves' hyperthyroidism. Broad study findings and their caveats: No statistical method was used to set the sample size in advance, and investigators knew the group allocation. In validation, progression to ophthalmopathy was predicted by the model with around 71% sensitivity and 72% to 85% specificity, a median of roughly six months before onset. A model built on a 13 V-J signature distinguished ophthalmopathy from stable hyperthyroidism, reaching 85% to 90% sensitivity and under 84% specificity in cross-validation and 80%/75% in testing. Most expanded thyroid clonotypes (frequency above 0.001) were also detected in blood, a finding suggesting that blood repertoires may reflect thyroid immune responses.

This clonotype was recorded at least ten times. The specificity of this receptor is unknown. Base-call qualities are not available, and no considerably larger clone is one nucleotide away. Trimming leaves V shorter by 3 bases and J shorter by 4 bases, with the junction holding 9 bases beyond the gene matches. Including cysteine and phenylalanine, the CDR3 has 17 amino acids. Only CDR3 DNA remains: 51 bases, in frame from the first base. From a lookup of the germline V gene, CDR1 and CDR2 are MNHNS and SASEGT. The TCR beta CDR3 regions were amplified from RNA transcripts. A first-round RT-PCR of the TCR CDR3 used the HTBI primer set with the Qiagen OneStep RT-PCR kit. Libraries were constructed in a second round of multiplex PCR, after which size selection and purification were performed. Libraries were sequenced paired-end with 100 bp reads on an Illumina HiSeq2000. The source study handled its data this way. SOAPnuke was used to process the raw data, throwing out any read that contained adapters or uncalled bases, had a mean Phred below 15, or lacked an exact constant-primer or identifier match. COPE v1.2.5 was used to merge high-quality paired reads, and clonotypes were defined as unique nucleotide sequences. MiTCR v1.1 was used to align the clonotypes against IMGT TRBV, TRBD and TRBJ reference segments. Analysis was restricted to V-J combinations with a frequency above 0.0001, which covered about 99% of repertoires. A TCS score was defined as the ratio between F50 (clonal expansion) and ExV (chaos), using BLOSUM62-based TCRdist between CDR3 peptides within each V-J. Welch's t-statistics and random forest reduced around 520 V-J features to 10 to 15, which were used in a naive Bayes classifier (R e1071). Clones were called with MiXCR by TCRdb after fastp trimmed the public reads at Q25, and only in-frame beta chains were retained. Each CDR3 protein gets just one entry, which takes the most common genes and DNA from the rows behind it. These V and J calls rely on TCRdb rather than the paper's analysis. The sample data list fewer than 900,000 distinct CDR3 sequences, and around 19% of these were observed just once. Clones ranked in the top ten supply around 17% of the sample.

Hyperthyroidism patients were aged 18 to 65 years and newly diagnosed, with disease duration of less than 2 months. Any patient with an uncontrolled infection, another autoimmune disease, pregnancy or lactation was excluded. Diagnoses were based on clinical symptoms, serum thyroxine and TRAb, thyroid ultrasound and orbital computed tomography. Blood from progressor patients was collected at the time of first diagnosis with hyperthyroidism, before any ophthalmopathy symptoms had appeared. PBMCs were separated from under 12 ml of fresh peripheral blood using Ficoll-Paque density gradient centrifugation. Patients classed as progressors first received a Graves' hyperthyroidism diagnosis and then went on to develop ophthalmopathy during follow-up. Trizol reagent was used to extract total RNA, and RNA quality was then checked on an Agilent 2100 Bioanalyzer.

This sequence uses TRBV6-1 and TRBJ1-5; the junction holds 10 bases that match TRBD1. The sequenced sample was blood. The sequence was collected from a woman in her forties or fifties with Graves' hyperthyroidism that later progressed to Graves' ophthalmopathy. The CDR3 protein sequence reads: CASSERDRGPWNQPQHF. The base sequence is TGTGCCAGCAGTGAGAGGGACAGGGGACCCTGGAATCAGCCCCAGCATTTT.